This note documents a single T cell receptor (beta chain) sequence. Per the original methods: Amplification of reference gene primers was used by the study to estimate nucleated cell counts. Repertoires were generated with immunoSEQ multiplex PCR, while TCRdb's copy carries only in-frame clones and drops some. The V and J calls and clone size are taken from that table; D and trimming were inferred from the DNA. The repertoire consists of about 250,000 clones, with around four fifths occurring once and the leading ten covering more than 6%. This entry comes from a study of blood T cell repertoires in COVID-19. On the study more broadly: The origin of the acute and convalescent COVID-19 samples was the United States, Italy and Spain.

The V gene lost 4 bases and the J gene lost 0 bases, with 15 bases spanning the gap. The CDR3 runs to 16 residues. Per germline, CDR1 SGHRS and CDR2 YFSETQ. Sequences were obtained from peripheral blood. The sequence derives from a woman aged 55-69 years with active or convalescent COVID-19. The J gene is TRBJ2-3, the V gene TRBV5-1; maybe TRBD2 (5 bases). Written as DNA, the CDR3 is TGCGCCAGCAGCACGATGCTAAGCGGTAGCACAGATACGCAGTATTTT. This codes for CASSTMLSGSTDTQYF.